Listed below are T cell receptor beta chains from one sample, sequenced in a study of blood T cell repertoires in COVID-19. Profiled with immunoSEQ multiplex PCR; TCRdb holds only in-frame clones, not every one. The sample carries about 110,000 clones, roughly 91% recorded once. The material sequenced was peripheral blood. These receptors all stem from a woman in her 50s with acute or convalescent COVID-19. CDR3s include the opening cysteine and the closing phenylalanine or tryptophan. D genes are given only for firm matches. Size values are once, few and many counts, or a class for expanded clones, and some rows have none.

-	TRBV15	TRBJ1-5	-	CATSTPQEPQHF	TGTGCCACCAGCACTCCCCAGGAGCCCCAGCATTTT
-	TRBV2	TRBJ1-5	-	CASSGVGQPQHF	TGTGCCTCCTCAGGGGTAGGACAGCCCCAGCATTTT
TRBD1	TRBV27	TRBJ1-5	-	CASSFLRAGTGGNQPQHF	TGTGCCAGCAGTTTTCTTCGAGCCGGGACAGGGGGAAATCAGCCCCAGCATTTT
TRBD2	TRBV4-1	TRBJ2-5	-	CASSFGTSGRVIETQYF	TGCGCCAGCAGCTTCGGGACTAGCGGGAGGGTGATAGAGACCCAGTACTTC
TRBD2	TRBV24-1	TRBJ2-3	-	CATRGTSGYTQYF	TGTGCCACCAGGGGGACTAGCGGATATACGCAGTATTTT
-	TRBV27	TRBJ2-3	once	CASSLATSTDTQYF	TGTGCCAGCAGTTTAGCGACTAGCACAGATACGCAGTATTTT
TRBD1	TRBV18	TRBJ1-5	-	CASSPLRTGNNQPQHF	TGTGCCAGCTCACCACTGAGGACAGGCAACAATCAGCCCCAGCATTTT
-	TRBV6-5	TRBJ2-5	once	CASSYSDSKETQYF	TGTGCCAGCAGTTACTCGGACAGCAAAGAGACCCAGTACTTC
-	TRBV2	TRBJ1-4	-	CASGETNEKLFF	TGTGCCAGCGGAGAAACTAATGAAAAACTGTTTTTT
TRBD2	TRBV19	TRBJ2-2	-	CASSIGAGGNTGELFF	TGTGCCAGTAGTATAGGTGCGGGAGGGAACACCGGGGAGCTGTTTTTT
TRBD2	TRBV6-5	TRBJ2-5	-	CASSYSISGSLETQYF	TGTGCCAGCAGTTACTCGATTAGCGGGAGCCTGGAGACCCAGTACTTC
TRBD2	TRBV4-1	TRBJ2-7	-	CASSPKYLGTSGSIYEQYF	TGCGCCAGCAGCCCCAAGTACCTCGGGACTAGCGGGAGTATCTACGAGCAGTACTTC
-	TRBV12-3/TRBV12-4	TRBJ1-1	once	CASSLGPRIEAFF	TGTGCCAGCAGTCTAGGACCGCGGATAGAAGCTTTCTTT
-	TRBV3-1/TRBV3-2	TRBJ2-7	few	CASSQQPGNLHEQYF	TGTGCCAGCAGCCAGCAACCCGGGAATCTGCACGAGCAGTACTTC
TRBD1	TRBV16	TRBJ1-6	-	CASSQSNRGNSPLHF	TGTGCCAGCAGCCAATCGAACAGGGGAAATTCACCCCTCCACTTT
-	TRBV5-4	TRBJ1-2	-	CASGREAYGYTF	TGTGCCAGCGGGAGGGAGGCGTATGGCTACACCTTC
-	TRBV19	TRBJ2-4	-	CASSELAKNIQYF	TGTGCCAGTAGTGAGCTAGCCAAAAACATTCAGTACTTC
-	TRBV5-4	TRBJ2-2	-	CASSLGGDDTGELFF	TGTGCCAGCAGCTTGGGGGGCGATGACACCGGGGAGCTGTTTTTT
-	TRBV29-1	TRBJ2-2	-	CSVDNKNTGELFF	TGCAGCGTTGATAACAAGAACACCGGGGAGCTGTTTTTT
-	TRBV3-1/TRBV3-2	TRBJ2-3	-	CASSPRLGTDTQYF	TGTGCCAGCAGCCCCAGACTCGGCACAGATACGCAGTATTTT
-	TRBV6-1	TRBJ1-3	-	CASSEVRVIGNTIYF	TGTGCCAGCAGTGAAGTGAGGGTAATAGGAAACACCATATATTTT
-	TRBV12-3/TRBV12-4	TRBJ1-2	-	CASSLDRYGYTF	TGTGCCAGCAGTTTAGACCGGTATGGCTACACCTTC
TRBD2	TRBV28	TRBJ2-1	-	CASSPRLAGAKKNEQFF	TGTGCCAGCAGTCCTCGACTAGCGGGAGCGAAGAAAAATGAGCAGTTCTTC
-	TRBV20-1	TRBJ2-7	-	CSASHQTPTHYEQYF	TGCAGTGCTAGTCACCAGACTCCAACCCACTACGAGCAGTACTTC
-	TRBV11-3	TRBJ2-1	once	CASSGAGTQENNEQFF	TGTGCCAGCAGCGGGGCCGGGACTCAGGAGAATAATGAGCAGTTCTTC
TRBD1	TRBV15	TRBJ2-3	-	CATSPDRGRTDTQYF	TGTGCCACCAGCCCTGACAGGGGACGCACAGATACGCAGTATTTT
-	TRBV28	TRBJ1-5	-	CASSGGEGTGQGQPQHF	TGTGCCAGCAGTGGGGGAGAAGGCACAGGGCAGGGTCAGCCCCAGCATTTT
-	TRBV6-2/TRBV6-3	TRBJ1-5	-	CASSSTGFNQPQHF	TGTGCCAGCAGTTCCACAGGGTTCAATCAGCCCCAGCATTTT
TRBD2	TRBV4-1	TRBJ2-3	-	CASSQGSGSRADTQYF	TGCGCCAGCAGCCAAGGAAGCGGGAGTAGGGCAGATACGCAGTATTTT
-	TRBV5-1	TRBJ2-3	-	CASSLDRVDTQYF	TGCGCCAGCAGCTTGGACAGGGTTGATACGCAGTATTTT
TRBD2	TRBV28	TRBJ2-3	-	CASSSERERPEDTQYF	TGTGCCAGCAGTTCCGAGCGGGAGCGGCCGGAAGATACGCAGTATTTT
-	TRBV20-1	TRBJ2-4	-	CSAIAKNIQYF	TGCAGTGCAATAGCTAAAAACATTCAGTACTTC
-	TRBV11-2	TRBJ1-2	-	CASTWDKNNYGYTF	TGTGCCAGCACCTGGGACAAGAATAACTATGGCTACACCTTC
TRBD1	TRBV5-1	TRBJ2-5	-	CASSLGTGHGTQYF	TGCGCCAGCAGCTTGGGGACAGGGCATGGGACCCAGTACTTC
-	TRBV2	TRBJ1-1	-	CASTPTERNTEAFF	TGTGCCAGCACCCCCACAGAGAGGAACACTGAAGCTTTCTTT
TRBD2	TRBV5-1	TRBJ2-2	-	CASSSGLAGASGELFF	TGCGCCAGCAGCTCGGGACTAGCGGGAGCATCCGGGGAGCTGTTTTTT
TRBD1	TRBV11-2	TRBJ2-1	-	CASSFDRGSYNEQFF	TGTGCCAGCAGCTTTGACAGGGGCTCCTACAATGAGCAGTTCTTC
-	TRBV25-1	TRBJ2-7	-	CASSEWATSHEQYF	TGTGCCAGCAGTGAATGGGCCACCTCCCACGAGCAGTACTTC
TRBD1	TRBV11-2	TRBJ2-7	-	CASTFRGNEQYF	TGTGCCAGCACCTTCAGGGGGAACGAGCAGTACTTC
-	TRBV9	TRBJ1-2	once	CASSVGGKEYGYTF	TGTGCCAGCAGCGTGGGGGGGAAGGAGTATGGCTACACCTTC
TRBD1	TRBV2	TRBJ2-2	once	CASSPDRVNTGELFF	TGTGCCAGCAGTCCGGACAGGGTAAACACCGGGGAGCTGTTTTTT
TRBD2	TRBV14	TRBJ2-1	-	CASGRLAGKGHEQFF	TGTGCCAGCGGGAGACTAGCGGGAAAGGGGCACGAGCAGTTCTTC
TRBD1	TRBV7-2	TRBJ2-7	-	CASSLGARTGAYEQYF	TGTGCCAGCAGCTTAGGGGCAAGGACAGGCGCCTACGAGCAGTACTTC
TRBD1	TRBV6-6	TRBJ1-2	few	CASSYAQTGGDYGYTF	TGTGCCAGCAGTTACGCGCAGACAGGGGGTGACTATGGCTACACCTTC
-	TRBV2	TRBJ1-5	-	CASRSDPGMGQPQHF	TGTGCCAGCAGATCGGACCCAGGGATGGGCCAGCCCCAGCATTTT
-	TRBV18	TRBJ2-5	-	CASSPVPAGPQETQYF	TGTGCCAGCTCACCGGTCCCAGCGGGCCCCCAAGAGACCCAGTACTTC
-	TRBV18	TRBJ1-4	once	CASSSSLNEKLFF	TGTGCCAGCTCATCCTCTCTGAATGAAAAACTGTTTTTT
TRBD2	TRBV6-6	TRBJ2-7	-	CASSYVRERYEQYF	TGTGCCAGCAGTTACGTGCGGGAGAGGTACGAGCAGTACTTC
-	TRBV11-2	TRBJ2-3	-	CASSFWLVADTQYF	TGTGCCAGCAGCTTTTGGCTAGTCGCAGATACGCAGTATTTT
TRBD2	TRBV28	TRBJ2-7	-	CASSVTSGRSYEQYF	TGTGCCAGCAGTGTAACTAGCGGGAGGTCGTACGAGCAGTACTTC
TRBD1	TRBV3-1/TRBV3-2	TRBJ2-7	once	CASSLTGTGAYEQYF	TGTGCCAGCAGCCTCACCGGGACAGGGGCCTACGAGCAGTACTTC
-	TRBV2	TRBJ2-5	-	CATSVSGQETQYF	TGTGCCACCAGCGTTAGCGGCCAAGAGACCCAGTACTTC